What follows is one T cell receptor (beta chain) and its context. The sample belongs to a study of T-cell reconstitution after alpha-beta-depleted transplantation in children. Trimming at V came to 5 bases and at J to 6 bases, leaving 10 bases not matched to a gene. CDR3 length: 15 residues. It was with unique molecular identifiers that the TCRbeta library was prepared. TCRdb redid the calling of the PCR reads with MiXCR, one entry per CDR3 protein. The sample lists about 500,000 distinct CDR3 sequences, around a third seen once, with about 2.3% in the top ten. Specimen: PBMCs from the stem cell graft donor, collected from the stem cell graft. J is TRBJ2-1 and V is TRBV12-3 or TRBV12-4; 7 positions agree with TRBD2. The clonotype comes from a human donor who donated a stem cell graft to a child with aplastic anemia. CDR3 in DNA: TGTGCCAGCAGTCGCGGACTAGTTCGGGGCAATGAGCAGTTCTTC. Encoded protein: CASSRGLVRGNEQFF.